Included here is one T cell receptor beta chain sequence, with context. These data are taken from a study of shared clonotypes between healthy human individuals. The protocol was immunoSEQ multiplex PCR, while the TCRdb copy is restricted to in-frame clones and leaves out a portion. The sample includes some 1.5 million clones, about 96% of them seen just once. V lost 4 bases and J lost 6, with 10 bases in between. From germline, CDR1 is SGHTA and CDR2 FQGNSA. This CDR3 is built from 13 residues. The sample was naive CD4+ T cells sorted from blood. The subset here: CD45RA+ positively selected. The TCR originated in a man younger than 45 in good health. The chain links TRBV7-2 to TRBJ2-1; D assignment may be TRBD1 or TRBD2 (5 bases each). CDR3 in DNA: TGTGCCAGCAGCTCCCGGGGCATCAATGAGCAGTTCTTC. Protein sequence: CASSSRGINEQFF.